This is a list of T cell receptor beta chains from one sample in a study of tumor and adjacent non-tumor tissue in lung cancer. TCRdb redid the calling of the multiplex PCR reads with MiXCR, one entry per CDR3 protein. The sample contains under 150,000 distinct CDR3 sequences, approximately 70% of which appear only once. Sequencing was carried out using lung tumor tissue. The source of these receptors is a man aged 55-75 years with small cell lung cancer. The CDR3 runs from the conserved cysteine through the conserved F or W. D genes are given only for firm matches. Clone size, where shown, is once, few, many, or a class for clones that have expanded.

size | D | J | V | CDR3 | DNA
. | . | TRBJ2-3 | TRBV20-1 | CSVIEAGLLGSGYF | TGCAGTGTTATAGAGGCAGGACTTCTAGGGTCAGGGTATTTT
. | . | TRBJ2-4 | TRBV5-6 | CANSFRNGDIQYF | TGTGCCAACAGCTTCCGGAATGGGGACATTCAGTACTTC
. | . | TRBJ2-6 | TRBV28 | CASGSVRSSGANVLTF | TGTGCCAGCGGTTCAGTCAGATCCTCTGGGGCCAACGTCCTGACTTTC
. | . | TRBJ2-5 | TRBV11-2 | CASSVTGTSGSRETQYF | TGTGCCAGCAGCGTAACCGGGACCAGCGGGTCGCGGGAGACCCAGTACTTC
. | . | TRBJ2-1 | TRBV6-1 | CVSSEVGVSYNEQFF | TGTGTCAGCAGTGAAGTCGGGGTCTCCTACAATGAGCAGTTCTTC
many | TRBD1 | TRBJ1-1 | TRBV20-1 | CSANSGQGASRTEAFF | TGCAGTGCTAACTCTGGCCAGGGGGCGAGTCGGACTGAAGCTTTCTTT
. | TRBD2 | TRBJ2-1 | TRBV29-1 | CSVEGGTIHEQFF | TGCAGCGTTGAGGGGGGGACCATCCACGAGCAGTTCTTC
. | TRBD2 | TRBJ2-2 | TRBV4-1 | CASSQNPLAGPANIGELFF | TGCGCCAGCAGCCAAAACCCTCTAGCGGGACCCGCTAACATCGGGGAGCTGTTTTTT
few | TRBD2 | TRBJ2-5 | TRBV4-2 | CASSLPTSGRSETQYF | TGTGCCAGCAGCCTTCCCACTAGCGGGCGGTCGGAGACCCAGTACTTC
. | . | TRBJ2-1 | TRBV11-2 | CGSSLVRGSYNEQFF | TGTGGCAGCAGCTTGGTGCGGGGATCCTACAATGAGCAGTTCTTC
. | . | TRBJ1-2 | TRBV4-2 | CASNQVSEQGAWGYTF | TGTGCCAGCAACCAAGTCAGCGAACAGGGTGCGTGGGGCTACACCTTC
once | . | TRBJ1-1 | TRBV11-2 | CASSSKQGPRINTETFF | TGTGCCAGCAGCTCAAAGCAGGGGCCGAGGATAAACACAGAAACTTTCTTT
. | . | TRBJ1-5 | TRBV20-1 | CSASRGNDQPRHF | TGCAGTGCTAGCCGTGGGAACGATCAGCCCCGGCATTTT
few | . | TRBJ2-7 | TRBV20-1 | CSAEDRSVSYEQYF | TGCAGTGCAGAAGACAGGTCCGTCTCCTACGAGCAGTACTTC
. | . | TRBJ1-4 | TRBV13 | CASSRVYGMDEKLFF | TGTGCCAGCAGCCGCGTGTATGGGATGGATGAAAAACTGTTTTTT
. | . | TRBJ2-1 | TRBV11-3 | CATRGSGSLHNEQFF | TGTGCCACTAGGGGGAGTGGGAGCCTCCACAATGAGCAGTTCTTC
few | TRBD1 | TRBJ1-3 | TRBV5-5 | CASSPGQGDGNTIYF | TGTGCCAGCAGCCCGGGACAGGGAGATGGAAACACCATATATTTT
. | TRBD2 | TRBJ2-5 | TRBV5-4 | CASNLDPAGEGETQYF | TGTGCCAGCAACTTGGATCCAGCGGGAGAGGGAGAGACTCAGTACTTC
. | . | TRBJ2-3 | TRBV12-3/TRBV12-4 | CASSLETLSTNTQYF | TGTGCCAGCAGTTTAGAGACACTAAGCACAAATACGCAGTATTTT
many | TRBD2 | TRBJ2-3 | TRBV12-3/TRBV12-4 | CASSPLRTSGADTQYF | TGTGCCAGCAGTCCCCTTAGGACTAGCGGGGCAGATACGCAGTATTTT
. | . | TRBJ2-1 | TRBV10-3 | CAISDRGDNAQFF | TGTGCCATCAGTGATAGGGGGGACAATGCACAGTTCTTC
. | TRBD1 | TRBJ2-1 | TRBV12-5 | CASCVTWGQGVYEQFF | TGTGCTAGTTGTGTGACTTGGGGACAGGGGGTTTATGAGCAGTTCTTC
. | . | TRBJ2-1 | TRBV30 | CAWSWGNEQFF | TGTGCCTGGAGTTGGGGGAATGAGCAGTTCTTC
few | TRBD2 | TRBJ2-7 | TRBV20-1 | CSAPSTRAGFPYEQYF | TGCAGTGCTCCCTCCACTAGAGCGGGATTTCCCTACGAGCAGTACTTC
. | . | TRBJ2-1 | TRBV4-1 | CASSLSASSTEQFF | TGCGCCAGCAGCCTTTCTGCGAGTAGCACTGAGCAGTTCTTC
. | TRBD2 | TRBJ2-1 | TRBV6-5 | CSSSYSRGDNEQFF | TGTTCCAGTAGTTACTCACGGGGGGACAATGAGCAGTTCTTC
. | . | TRBJ1-1 | TRBV2 | CASSHLGAEAFF | TGTGCCAGCAGCCATTTAGGCGCAGAAGCTTTCTTT
many | . | TRBJ1-3 | TRBV6-5 | CASSRQASSGNTIYF | TGTGCCAGCAGCAGACAGGCCTCCTCTGGAAACACCATATATTTT
. | . | TRBJ2-1 | TRBV20-1 | CSAREYVGGEQFF | TGCAGTGCTAGAGAGTATGTAGGCGGTGAGCAGTTCTTC
. | . | TRBJ2-7 | TRBV29-1 | CSAEGQSSYEQYF | TGCAGCGCTGAAGGGCAGTCTTCTTACGAGCAGTACTTC
. | TRBD2 | TRBJ2-5 | TRBV12-3/TRBV12-4 | CAGNSGTSVLYQETQYF | TGTGCCGGCAATTCCGGGACTAGCGTCTTGTATCAAGAGACCCAGTACTTC
. | TRBD1 | TRBJ2-2 | TRBV5-4 | CASSLTGVGELFF | TGTGCCAGCAGCTTGACAGGGGTCGGGGAGCTGTTTTTT
. | . | TRBJ2-2 | TRBV6-6 | CVSSPLGTGELFF | TGCGTCAGCAGTCCCCTGGGAACCGGGGAGCTGTTTTTT
many | . | TRBJ2-2 | TRBV20-1 | CSATGTQVSGELFF | TGCAGTGCGACCGGGACACAAGTATCCGGGGAGCTGTTTTTT
. | TRBD1 | TRBJ2-6 | TRBV6-5 | CASTYQGAGANVMTF | TGTGCCAGCACTTACCAGGGGGCTGGGGCCAACGTCATGACTTTC
. | TRBD2 | TRBJ2-2 | TRBV11-3 | CANSPLAGGSRELFF | TGTGCCAACAGTCCACTAGCGGGAGGAAGCAGGGAGCTGTTTTTT
. | TRBD1 | TRBJ2-1 | TRBV12-3/TRBV12-4 | CANSRTGGSWVEQFF | TGTGCCAATAGCAGAACAGGGGGCTCATGGGTTGAGCAGTTCTTC
. | TRBD2 | TRBJ2-2 | TRBV11-1 | CTSGHGRLAGGGTWELFF | TGTACCAGCGGCCACGGCCGGCTAGCGGGAGGGGGCACCTGGGAGCTGTTTTTT
. | TRBD1 | TRBJ1-5 | TRBV5-5 | CASNPMVGQGRYQPQHF | TGTGCCAGCAACCCAATGGTCGGACAGGGGCGGTATCAGCCCCAGCATTTT
. | . | TRBJ2-1 | TRBV6-1 | CASRVSSSYNEQFF | TGTGCCAGCAGGGTTTCGAGCTCCTACAATGAGCAGTTCTTC
many | . | TRBJ2-7 | TRBV4-2 | CASSQGVTSSEGQYF | TGTGCCAGCAGCCAAGGGGTAACTAGCAGCGAAGGGCAGTACTTC
. | . | TRBJ1-5 | TRBV4-1 | CASCQVPNSNQPQHF | TGTGCCAGCTGCCAAGTACCCAATAGCAATCAGCCCCAGCATTTT
. | . | TRBJ2-7 | TRBV6-5 | CDSQGGSYAQYF | TGTGACAGCCAAGGGGGTTCCTACGCGCAGTACTTC
. | . | TRBJ1-1 | TRBV20-1 | CSADDNTEAFF | TGCAGTGCCGACGATAATACTGAAGCTTTCTTT
many | . | TRBJ2-2 | TRBV20-1 | CSAPYPGVGELFF | TGCAGTGCACCCTACCCCGGGGTCGGGGAGCTGTTTTTT
many | . | TRBJ2-3 | TRBV5-5 | CASSLGPGTDTQYF | TGTGCCAGCAGCTTGGGCCCAGGCACAGATACGCAGTATTTT
. | . | TRBJ2-7 | TRBV11-3 | CASSVPYEQYF | TGTGCCAGCTCGGTTCCTTACGAGCAGTACTTC
. | . | TRBJ2-5 | TRBV2 | CASRKTLQWETQYF | TGTGCCAGCAGGAAAACTCTTCAGTGGGAGACCCAGTACTTC
few | TRBD1 | TRBJ2-6 | TRBV6-6 | CASSSQGANSGANVLTF | TGTGCCAGCAGTTCACAGGGGGCTAACTCTGGGGCCAACGTCCTGACTTTC
. | . | TRBJ2-6 | TRBV11-3 | CASSLGGSEAKVLTF | TGTGCCAGCAGCTTAGGGGGATCTGAGGCCAAGGTCCTGACTTTC
. | . | TRBJ2-3 | TRBV29-1 | CSGVYGGRTDMQYF | TGCAGCGGCGTTTATGGGGGGCGCACAGATATGCAGTATTTT
many | . | TRBJ1-2 | TRBV28 | CASSLEGRNYGYTF | TGTGCCAGCAGTTTGGAGGGCCGAAACTATGGCTACACCTTC
many | TRBD1 | TRBJ2-1 | TRBV7-9 | CASSSRDRPNEQFF | TGTGCCAGCAGCTCGCGGGACAGGCCCAATGAGCAGTTCTTC